What follows describes a single T cell receptor beta chain. Source study methods: Amplification of reference gene primers was used by the study to estimate nucleated cell counts. Method: immunoSEQ multiplex PCR; TCRdb's copy keeps in-frame clones and lacks some. For V, J and clone size, that table is used; D and trimming come from the DNA. The repertoire has around 180,000 clones, 70% to 85% of them found once; the top ten carry roughly 6.3%. The data derive from a study of blood T cell repertoires in COVID-19. The wider study: Specimens from acute and convalescent COVID-19 originated in the United States, Italy and Spain. T cells, B-cell-depleted T cells, or PBMCs supplied cDNA or gDNA.

V gave up 6 bases and J gave up 3 bases; unmatched junction bases: 6. CDR3 length: 14 residues. Germline loops: CDR1 MDHEN, CDR2 SYDVKM. The TCR sequence derives from a human donor in a cohort sampled during active COVID-19. The sequencing sample was made of peripheral blood. The rearrangement links TRBV28 to TRBJ2-5; TRBD1 agrees at 8 bases. The CDR3 region has the DNA TGTGCCAGCAGGAAGGGGACAGGCGAAGAGACCCAGTACTTC. This codes for CASRKGTGEETQYF.